The 10 T cell receptor beta chains reported below all come from one sample, sequenced in a study of CD8 T cells in Susac syndrome. It was with random hexamers that roughly 0.5 to 1 ug RNA was reverse transcribed. TCRdb re-derived calls from the immunoSEQ multiplex PCR reads in MiXCR, one entry per CDR3 protein. Seen here are roughly 120,000 distinct CDR3 sequences, around 94% observed once, and the top ten hold around 0.078%. Sequences were obtained from CD4+ T cells from PBMCs. The receptors were gathered from a human donor in good health.

V usage is TRBV20-1 and J usage is TRBJ2-1, with 9 nucleotides matching TRBD2. CDR3 length: 16 residues. The V gene's germline CDR1 is DFQATT and CDR2 SNEGSKA (reference sequence). The J segment lost 0 bases and the V segment lost 0 bases, leaving 3 bases of the junction unmatched. CDR3 bases: TGCAGTGCTAGAGACGCTAGCGGGATCTCCTACAATGAGCAGTTCTTC. This sequence encodes CSARDASGISYNEQFF.

The V gene is TRBV7-9, the J gene TRBJ1-2; D remains ambiguous. Germline CDR1 and CDR2: SEHNR and FQNEAQ (reference sequence). Between the trimmed V and J ends, which lost 1 base and 4 bases, there was a span of 13 bases. This CDR3 contains 15 residues. The CDR3 DNA sequence: TGTGCCAGCAGCTTAGGGGTGGAGGGCCTCTATGGCTACACCTTC. Its protein product is CASSLGVEGLYGYTF. Variable domain in full (rest from reference TRBV7-9 and TRBJ1-2): DTGVSQNPRHKITKRGQNVTFRCDPISEHNRLYWYRQTLGQGPEFLTYFQNEAQLEKSRLLSDRFSAERPKGSFSTLEIQRTEQGDSAMYLCASSLGVEGLYGYTFGSGTRLTVV.

The V call is TRBV5-1, the J call TRBJ2-7; TRBD2 aligns across 10 bases. The CDR3 length is 14 residues. Germline loops: CDR1 SGHRS, CDR2 YFSETQ. The junction had 0 bases not matched to a gene; V was cut back by 1 base and J by 2 bases. In DNA, the CDR3 is TGCGCCAGCAGCTTGACTAGCGGGGCCTACGAGCAGTACTTC. Translated: CASSLTSGAYEQYF. Variable domain in full (rest from reference TRBV5-1 and TRBJ2-7): KAGVTQTPRYLIKTRGQQVTLSCSPISGHRSVSWYQQTPGQGLQFLFEYFSETQRNKGNFPGRFSGRQFSNSRSEMNVSTLELGDSALYLCASSLTSGAYEQYFGPGTRLTVT.

J is TRBJ1-1 and V is TRBV29-1; D gene ambiguous. This CDR3 comprises 13 residues. Germline lookup yields CDR1 SQVTM and CDR2 ANQGSEA. The V and J ends lost 3 bases and 5 bases respectively, with 13 bases between them. This chain's CDR3 is CSVEKGGWTEAFF. Here the CDR3 DNA reads TGCAGCGTTGAGAAGGGAGGTTGGACTGAAGCTTTCTTT.

This rearrangement joins TRBV5-1 to TRBJ2-3, with 7 bases identical to TRBD1. CDR3 length: 13 amino acids. J was trimmed by 4 bases and V by 7 bases; bases with no gene match: 6. Germline CDR1 reads SGHRS; CDR2 reads YFSETQ. The CDR3 nucleotides read TGCGCCAGCGAGCTACAGGGGTCAGATACGCAGTATTTT. Amino acid sequence: CASELQGSDTQYF. The full variable domain, rest sourced from reference TRBV5-1 and TRBJ2-3, is KAGVTQTPRYLIKTRGQQVTLSCSPISGHRSVSWYQQTPGQGLQFLFEYFSETQRNKGNFPGRFSGRQFSNSRSEMNVSTLELGDSALYLCASELQGSDTQYFGPGTRLTVL.

This sequence joins TRBV20-1 and TRBJ2-7, with a possible D match to TRBD2 (7 bases). The V and J ends lost 3 bases and 1 base respectively, with 16 bases between them. The CDR3 has 15 residues. Per the germline V gene, CDR1 is DFQATT and CDR2 is SNEGSKA (reference sequence). CDR3 coding DNA: TGCAGTGCTAGGATGGCGGGGGCGAAGTCCTACGAGCAGTACTTC. Its protein is CSARMAGAKSYEQYF.

The J gene is TRBJ1-1, the V gene TRBV30; D uncertain. The CDR3 is made up of 11 amino acids. Per germline, CDR1 GTSNPN and CDR2 SVGIG (reference sequence). V lost 0 bases and J lost 7, with 6 bases in between. Written as DNA, the CDR3 is TGTGCCTGGAGTGTTTATGTTGAAGCTTTCTTT. Its translation is CAWSVYVEAFF.

The V call is TRBV5-1, the J call TRBJ2-1, with a tentative D call TRBD1 (6 bases). Germline V gene data show CDR1 as SGHRS and CDR2 as YFSETQ. The CDR3 is 15 amino acids. Deletions cut 4 bases from V and 1 base from J, with 12 bases between. This CDR3 reads CASSKSTGSYNEQFF. Here the CDR3 DNA reads TGCGCCAGCAGCAAATCGACAGGTTCCTACAATGAGCAGTTCTTC.

The V and J genes are TRBV13 and TRBJ2-7; D is perhaps TRBD1 (5 bases). Germline V gene data show CDR1 as PRHDT and CDR2 as FYEKMQ (reference sequence). CDR3 size: 12 residues. Trimming removed 2 bases from V and 4 bases from J, with 6 bases in between. CDR3 region: CASSLPGYEQYF. CDR3 sequence (DNA): TGTGCCAGCAGCTTACCAGGGTACGAGCAGTACTTC. The full variable domain, its missing parts supplied by reference TRBV13 and TRBJ2-7, is AAGVIQSPRHLIKEKRETATLKCYPIPRHDTVYWYQQGPGQDPQFLISFYEKMQSDKGSIPDRFSAQQFSDYHSELNMSSLELGDSALYFCASSLPGYEQYFGPGTRLTVT.

The chain has TRBV5-1 and TRBJ2-7; D perhaps matches TRBD2 (5 bases). The germline V gene encodes CDR1 SGHRS and CDR2 YFSETQ. V was cut by 4 bases and J by 7 bases, with 15 bases left in between. This CDR3 has 13 residues. CDR3 nucleotide sequence: TGCGCCAGCAGCGACGGACTGCTTGGGGAGCAGTACTTC. Translating gives CASSDGLLGEQYF.